The 9 T cell receptor beta chains below come from one sample, sequenced in a study of technical replicates of blood from a handful of donors. Libraries were prepared by immunoSEQ multiplex PCR; TCRdb keeps only in-frame clonotypes and omits some of them. In the table there are about 81,000 clones, 90% to 98% of which are singletons. The sequenced material came from T cells isolated from PBMCs. Every receptor here comes from a human donor in good health.

The J gene is TRBJ2-3, the V gene TRBV29-1; D might be TRBD1 (6 bases). V was trimmed by 3 bases and J by 3 bases, leaving 13 bases between them. Germline-derived CDR1 and CDR2 are SQVTM and ANQGSEA. The CDR3 runs 14 residues. The CDR3 sequence is CSVDRGLRTDTQYF. Written as DNA, the CDR3 is TGCAGCGTTGACAGGGGATTGAGAACAGATACGCAGTATTTT.

This chain joins TRBV30 and TRBJ1-2; 7 bases are a match to TRBD1. Germline CDR1 and CDR2: GTSNPN and SVGIG (reference sequence). This CDR3 has 13 amino acids. The trim removed 2 bases at V and 7 bases at J, leaving 7 bases unmatched. The CDR3 spells CAWSRSQGGGYTF. The CDR3 DNA sequence: TGTGCCTGGAGTCGATCCCAGGGGGGTGGCTACACCTTC.

V and J are TRBV5-4 and TRBJ2-2, with no clear D. Trimming cost V 2 bases and J 5 bases, with 10 bases left between them. The CDR3 has 14 amino acids. Germline lookup yields CDR1 SGHNT and CDR2 YYREEE (reference sequence). CDR3 residues: CASSLISTTGELFF. The CDR3 bases are TGTGCCAGCAGCTTAATAAGTACTACCGGGGAGCTGTTTTTT.

The chain is built from TRBV11-2 and TRBJ1-6; tentative D call: TRBD1 (5 bases). The V gene lost 6 bases and the J gene lost 7 bases, with 16 bases spanning the gap. CDR1 is SGHAT and CDR2 is FQNNGV in the germline V gene. This CDR3 comprises 15 residues. CDR3 region: CASSSDPYRNSPLHF. CDR3 sequence (DNA): TGTGCCAGCAGTTCCGACCCGTACAGGAATTCACCCCTCCACTTT.

V gene TRBV5-1 combines with J gene TRBJ2-1; D is perhaps TRBD2 (6 bases). CDR3 length: 18 residues. The germline CDR1 and CDR2 sequences are SGHRS and YFSETQ. V lost 4 bases, J lost 5 bases, and 25 bases lay in between. CDR3 bases: TGCGCCAGCAGCAACGGGACCCCGGGACTCGTACGACACAATGAGCAGTTCTTC. Amino acids: CASSNGTPGLVRHNEQFF.

The chain uses TRBV11-3 and TRBJ2-1; TRBD1 agrees at 8 bases. The CDR3 spans 15 residues. Germline CDR1 is SGHNT and CDR2 is YENEEA. Germline trimming cut 6 bases from V and 0 bases from J; bases unmatched to any gene: 4. The CDR3 protein is CASSPTGGSYNEQFF. The CDR3 DNA reads TGTGCCAGCAGTCCCACAGGGGGCTCCTACAATGAGCAGTTCTTC.

The rearrangement links TRBV29-1 to TRBJ1-4; a possible D gene is TRBD1 (5 bases). V was trimmed by 4 bases and J by 5 bases, leaving 14 bases between them. The CDR3 consists of 14 residues. Looked up from germline, CDR1 is SQVTM and CDR2 is ANQGSEA. CDR3 sequence: CSVGLRQRNEKLFF. The CDR3 nucleotides read TGCAGCGTTGGTTTGCGACAGAGAAATGAAAAACTGTTTTTT. Full variable domain (missing parts from reference TRBV29-1 and TRBJ1-4): SAVISQKPSRDICQRGTSLTIQCQVDSQVTMMFWYRQQPGQSLTLIATANQGSEATYESGFVIDKFPISRPNLTFSTLTVSNMSPEDSSIYLCSVGLRQRNEKLFFGSGTQLSVL.

The chain has TRBV30 and TRBJ1-4; TRBD1 might be the D (5 bases). V gave up 2 bases and J gave up 8 bases, with 15 bases separating them. The CDR3 loop spans 14 amino acids. The germline gives CDR1 GTSNPN, CDR2 SVGIG (reference sequence). CDR3 DNA sequence: TGTGCCTGGAGTAACGGGGGAGGAGAGGAAAAACTGTTTTTT. This encodes CAWSNGGGEEKLFF.

V is TRBV5-1 and J is TRBJ2-3; D remains unclear. CDR3 size: 14 residues. Germline CDR1 SGHRS, CDR2 YFSETQ. Trimming left V 2 bases short and J 6 bases short, with 13 bases between. The DNA for the CDR3 is TGCGCCAGCAGCTTCGGAGAAGGAGCCGATACGCAGTATTTT. The encoded protein is CASSFGEGADTQYF. Complete variable domain (other parts from reference TRBV5-1 and TRBJ2-3): KAGVTQTPRYLIKTRGQQVTLSCSPISGHRSVSWYQQTPGQGLQFLFEYFSETQRNKGNFPGRFSGRQFSNSRSEMNVSTLELGDSALYLCASSFGEGADTQYFGPGTRLTVL.